The 19 T cell receptor beta chains below come from one sample, sequenced in a study of cytomegalovirus exposure and HLA in healthy donors. With 60 Vbeta and 13 Jbeta primers, the PCR was carried out. Assay used: immunoSEQ multiplex PCR; TCRdb lists only in-frame clones, some missing. Of some 40,000 clones listed, 60% to 70% were seen once; the top ten hold around 4%. The source material was PBMCs. These receptors were taken from a man aged 35 to 55 in good health and CMV-seronegative.

This clone appeared a few times. The chain employs TRBV25-1 and TRBJ1-3, with 8 bases fitting TRBD1. The junction had 5 bases not matched to a gene; V was cut back by 6 bases and J by 1 base. The CDR3 loop spans 15 amino acids. Germline CDR1 MGHDK, CDR2 SYGVNS. The CDR3 reads CASRMDRASGNTIYF. The CDR3 nucleotides are TGTGCCAGCAGGATGGACAGGGCGTCTGGAAACACCATATATTTT. The whole variable domain, filled in from reference TRBV25-1 and TRBJ1-3, reads EADIYQTPRYLVIGTGKKITLECSQTMGHDKMYWYQQDPGMELHLIHYSYGVNSTEKGDLSSESTVSRIRTEHFPLTLESARPSHTSQYLCASRMDRASGNTIYFGEGSWLTVV.

The chain recombines TRBV29-1 with TRBJ1-1; D perhaps matches TRBD1 (6 bases). V lost 6 bases and J lost 4, with 21 bases in between. Germline CDR1 reads SQVTM; CDR2 reads ANQGSEA. The CDR3 length is 15 residues. CDR3 sequence reads: CSVVYTGLLSTEAFF. CDR3 nucleotides: TGCAGCGTGGTTTACACAGGGTTGCTGAGCACTGAAGCTTTCTTT.

This clone occurred a few times. The chain is built from TRBV2 and TRBJ2-7, with D unclear. Germline CDR1 SNHLY, CDR2 FYNNEI. V gave up 3 bases and J gave up 0 bases, with 6 bases separating them. CDR3 length: 13 amino acids. Here the CDR3 DNA reads TGTGCCAGCAGTGACCGGGTCTCCTACGAGCAGTACTTC. Protein sequence: CASSDRVSYEQYF.

This rearrangement joins TRBV4-1 to TRBJ2-7; 10 bases line up with TRBD2. CDR3 length equals 15 residues. CDR1 and CDR2 (germline): MGHRA, YSYEKL. V lost 2 bases and J lost 5; bases outside the gene matches: 6. CDR3 sequence: CASSQTAGGSNEQYF. For the CDR3, the DNA is TGCGCCAGCAGCCAAACAGCGGGGGGGTCGAACGAGCAGTACTTC.

This chain joins TRBV2 and TRBJ2-3, with D tentatively TRBD2 (5 bases). The germline V gene encodes CDR1 SNHLY and CDR2 FYNNEI. V shed 2 bases and J shed 6 bases, with 27 bases lying between them. This CDR3 comprises 19 residues. The CDR3 nucleotides read TGTGCCAGCAGTGAATTGGAGGCGCCGAATATAGAGGCTCCGGATACGCAGTATTTT. This sequence encodes CASSELEAPNIEAPDTQYF.

The V and J genes are TRBV11-2 and TRBJ1-1; the match to TRBD1 covers 7 bases. The ends lost 5 bases at V and 4 bases at J; junction bases unmatched: 13. This CDR3 has 16 residues. The germline gives CDR1 SGHAT, CDR2 FQNNGV. The CDR3 bases are TGTGCCAGCAGCCCCTATAGGGGGCCGAATTTCACTGAAGCTTTCTTT. Its protein is CASSPYRGPNFTEAFF.

The chain joins TRBV6-5 to TRBJ1-1; possibly TRBD1 for D (5 bases). Germline V gene data show CDR1 as MNHEY and CDR2 as SVGAGI. Trimming shortened V by 7 bases and J by 3 bases, and 18 bases separated the two germline ends. There are 15 residues in the CDR3. The CDR3 bases are TGTGCCAGCAACCAGGGTTTCTATGGGGACACTGAAGCTTTCTTT. Amino acid sequence: CASNQGFYGDTEAFF.

The chain links TRBV18 to TRBJ1-1, with a weak D call TRBD1 (5 bases). The V end lost 3 bases, the J end lost 3 bases, and 14 bases lay between the germline ends. The CDR3 is 15 residues long. The germline V gene has CDR1 KGHSH and CDR2 LQKENI. CDR3 nucleotide sequence: TGTGCCAGCTCACCTAGGCAGGGAGGGGACACTGAAGCTTTCTTT. It translates to CASSPRQGGDTEAFF.

J is TRBJ1-1 and V is TRBV6-6, with D maybe TRBD1 (6 bases). CDR1 and CDR2 from the germline V gene are MNHNY and SVGAGI (reference sequence). Trimming removed 6 bases from V and 5 bases from J, with 13 bases in between. The CDR3 totals 13 residues. As DNA, the CDR3 is TGTGCCAGCAGATCCAGGGGTGAAACTGAAGCTTTCTTT. Its translation is CASRSRGETEAFF.

This clone showed up just a few times. The chain couples TRBV2 to TRBJ2-1, with unresolved D. V gave up 3 bases and J gave up 2 bases, with 8 bases separating them. This CDR3 spans 14 amino acids. CDR1 is SNHLY and CDR2 is FYNNEI in the germline V gene. The CDR3 DNA is TGTGCCAGCAGTGAGGGCCGAACCTACAATGAGCAGTTCTTC. Translation: CASSEGRTYNEQFF.

V is TRBV6-4 and J is TRBJ1-2; 11 bases map to TRBD1. The germline V gene encodes CDR1 MRHNA and CDR2 SNTAGT. Losses at the gene ends were 0 bases for V and 8 bases for J; bases not matched to a gene: 2. This CDR3 is built from 14 residues. The CDR3 coding sequence is TGTGCCAGCAGTGACTCGGGACAGGGGGAAGGCTACACCTTC. Its protein is CASSDSGQGEGYTF.

The chain has TRBV6-6 and TRBJ2-7; TRBD2 is a possible D gene (6 bases). V gave up 5 bases and J gave up 13 bases, with 18 bases separating them. Germline assignment: CDR1 MNHNY and CDR2 SVGAGI (reference sequence). The CDR3 loop spans 12 amino acids. CDR3 sequence reads: CASSPLTRPFYF. The CDR3, as DNA: TGTGCCAGCAGTCCCCTGACTAGGCCGTTTTACTTC.

The gene calls are TRBV6-4 and TRBJ2-6; 12 positions match TRBD1. Germline lookup yields CDR1 MRHNA and CDR2 SNTAGT. The CDR3 sequence is 16 residues long. V lost 8 bases, J lost 2 bases, and 4 bases stayed unmatched. The CDR3 bases are TGTGCCAGCGCCGGGACAGGGGGCACTGGGGCCAACGTCCTGACTTTC. Translating it yields CASAGTGGTGANVLTF.

The rearrangement links TRBV7-9 to TRBJ1-2, with D unresolved. The CDR3 extends over 15 amino acids. Trimming took 2 bases from V and 4 from J, leaving 14 bases between them. The germline V gene encodes CDR1 SEHNR and CDR2 FQNEAQ (reference sequence). The CDR3 region is CASSLSFSRGYGYTF. In nucleotides, the CDR3 is TGTGCCAGCAGCTTATCTTTTAGCCGGGGCTATGGCTACACCTTC.

The chain has TRBV18 and TRBJ2-5; 11 bases map to TRBD2. The CDR3 totals 16 residues. The V segment lost 6 bases and the J segment 2 bases; nucleotides outside the gene matches: 8. The germline gives CDR1 KGHSH, CDR2 LQKENI. CDR3: CASSRPSGGTQETQYF. The CDR3 DNA sequence: TGTGCCAGCTCCCGTCCTAGCGGGGGGACACAAGAGACCCAGTACTTC.

The chain is built from TRBV30 and TRBJ1-2; a weak D match, TRBD1 (5 bases). This CDR3 is 16 amino acids long. Germline values: CDR1 GTSNPN, CDR2 SVGIG (reference sequence). V lost 0 bases and J lost 5, with 19 bases in between. The CDR3 loop is CAWSVRGPLEIYGYTF. The CDR3 DNA sequence: TGTGCCTGGAGTGTAAGGGGCCCCCTGGAGATTTATGGCTACACCTTC.

The chain employs TRBV6-5 and TRBJ1-6; possible D gene TRBD1, 5 bases. V was pared by 5 bases and J by 5 bases, with 13 bases between. Germline lookup yields CDR1 MNHEY and CDR2 SVGAGI. The CDR3 is made up of 15 amino acids. This chain's CDR3 is CASSPAGTNNSPLHF. DNA for the CDR3: TGTGCCAGCAGTCCCGCGGGGACGAATAATTCACCCCTCCACTTT.

The CDR3: CASSREQRANEKLFF. For the CDR3, the DNA is TGCGCCAGCAGCCGCGAACAGCGGGCTAATGAAAAACTGTTTTTT. This rearrangement joins TRBV4-3 to TRBJ1-4; D remains ambiguous. V was cut by 4 bases and J by 3 bases, with 12 bases left in between. CDR1 and CDR2 (germline): LGHNA, YSLEER. CDR3 size: 15 residues.

J is TRBJ2-1 and V is TRBV7-9; TRBD2 is a possible D gene (6 bases). The germline CDR1 and CDR2 sequences are SEHNR and FQNEAQ (reference sequence). V lost 1 base, J lost 8 bases, and 15 bases lay in between. There are 15 residues in the CDR3. The CDR3 nucleotides read TGTGCCAGCAGCTTAGGGCGCGGGGCCGGGGATGAGCAGTTCTTC. Protein product: CASSLGRGAGDEQFF.